This T cell receptor (beta chain) is drawn from a study of shared clonotypes between healthy human individuals. Original analysis: Quality scores were absent from the junction-only immunoSEQ sequences, so filtering differed. Clones were sequenced by immunoSEQ multiplex PCR, and TCRdb holds only the in-frame ones, with some missing. The DNA gave D and trimming, while V, J and clone size come from that table. This sample yields 2 million to 2.5 million clones, of which 80% to 95% are seen a single time; 0.3% to 0.45% belongs to the top ten. The germline V gene encodes CDR1 SGHVS and CDR2 FQNEAQ. There are 15 residues in the CDR3. Trimming pared 3 bases from V and 4 bases from J, leaving 12 bases between. Of note for this clone: Antigen specificity is unknown.

Study findings and constraints: Read depth was anticipated to influence clonotype sharing among donors.

The source material was naive CD4+ T cells from PBMCs. Subset denoted: CD45RA+ positively selected. This TCR came from a man aged 18 to 29 in good health. Some clones in this sample may be carry-over from other donors' samples. The V call is TRBV7-8, the J call TRBJ1-4; D perhaps matches TRBD1 (6 bases). As DNA, the CDR3 is TGTGCCAGCAGCTTCGGTAGGACAGTTAATGAAAAACTGTTTTTT. It encodes CASSFGRTVNEKLFF.